This T cell receptor (beta chain) appears in the sequencing data of a study of blood T cell repertoires in COVID-19. Germline CDR1 reads MDHEN; CDR2 reads SYDVKM. The CDR3 has 15 residues. Trimming took off 1 base at V and 0 bases at J, with 9 bases between the two ends. Sequencing was performed with immunoSEQ multiplex PCR; in TCRdb, only in-frame clones are kept and a portion is missing. The table lists under 300,000 clones, less than 85% of them singletons. Specimen: peripheral blood. The sequence came from a woman older than 75 with active or convalescent COVID-19. The chain uses TRBV28 and TRBJ1-1; tentatively, D is TRBD1 (5 bases). The chain's CDR3 is CASSLSWGVNTEAFF. The CDR3 DNA follows: TGTGCCAGCAGTTTATCTTGGGGGGTGAACACTGAAGCTTTCTTT.